This T cell receptor (beta chain) appears in the sequencing data of a study of vaccination effects on CD4 cells after COVID-19. Germline V CDR1 and CDR2: SGHRS, YFSETQ. This CDR3 has 15 residues. Between the trimmed V and J ends, which lost 4 bases and 7 bases, there was a span of 20 bases. About this clone: What it recognizes is unknown.

With approximately 9 days of culture completed, CD4+ T cells were isolated. Vaccine recipients had no previous SARS-CoV-2 infection; their nucleocapsid antibodies were negative. The assay was immunoSEQ multiplex PCR, and TCRdb's table has in-frame clones only and misses some. The data contain about 72,000 clones, roughly three quarters of them singletons. This material consisted of CD4+ T cells from PBMCs cultured without peptide, taken before COVID-19 vaccination. This receptor was taken from a human donor who received a COVID-19 vaccine. This chain links TRBV5-1 with TRBJ1-2; D remains unclear. CDR3 DNA: TGCGCCAGCAGCCCATTGGCAGGCCGCACGGGTGGCTACACCTTC. This codes for CASSPLAGRTGGYTF.